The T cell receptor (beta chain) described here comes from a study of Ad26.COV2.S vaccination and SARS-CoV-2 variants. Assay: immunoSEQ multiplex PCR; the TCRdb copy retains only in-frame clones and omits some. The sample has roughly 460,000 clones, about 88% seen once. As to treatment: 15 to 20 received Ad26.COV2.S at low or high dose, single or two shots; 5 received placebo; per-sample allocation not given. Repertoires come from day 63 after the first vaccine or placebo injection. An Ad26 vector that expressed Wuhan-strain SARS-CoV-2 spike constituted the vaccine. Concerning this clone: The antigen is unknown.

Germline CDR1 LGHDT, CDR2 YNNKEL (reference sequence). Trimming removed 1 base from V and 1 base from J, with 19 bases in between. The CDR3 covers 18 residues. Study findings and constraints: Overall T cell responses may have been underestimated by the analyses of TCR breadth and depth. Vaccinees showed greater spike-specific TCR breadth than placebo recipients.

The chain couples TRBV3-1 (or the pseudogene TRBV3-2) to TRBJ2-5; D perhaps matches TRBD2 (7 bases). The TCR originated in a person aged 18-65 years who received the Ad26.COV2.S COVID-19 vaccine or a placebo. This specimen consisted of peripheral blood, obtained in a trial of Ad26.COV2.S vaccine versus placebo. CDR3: CASSQVNSGGGTQETQYF. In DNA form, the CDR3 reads TGTGCCAGCAGCCAAGTAAATTCTGGCGGGGGCACCCAAGAGACCCAGTACTTC.